A single sample is the source of the 26 T cell receptor beta chains below, sequenced in a study of T cell responses to AZD1222 COVID-19 vaccine. TCRdb keeps only in-frame clones here, not all; method: immunoSEQ multiplex PCR. The sample consists of 160,000 or so clones, 90% of them appearing once. This sample comprised peripheral blood, obtained 28 days after the second dose of the MenACWY control vaccine. The source is an adult who received the MenACWY meningococcal vaccine as a control.

The V gene is TRBV19, the J gene TRBJ1-1; no clear D. This CDR3 is built from 14 residues. The V gene's germline CDR1 is LNHDA and CDR2 SQIVND (reference sequence). V shed 6 bases and J shed 4 bases, with 15 bases lying between them. The CDR3 nucleotides read TGTGCCAGTAGAACACCGGGCGGAGGCACTGAAGCTTTCTTT. Its translation is CASRTPGGGTEAFF.

The J gene is TRBJ1-2, the V gene TRBV5-4, with a tentative D call TRBD1 (6 bases). This CDR3 has 15 amino acids. Germline CDR1 SGHNT, CDR2 YYREEE (reference sequence). V lost 4 bases, J lost 1 base, and 14 bases lay in between. The CDR3 DNA is TGTGCCAGCAGCCCCTTAGGGGGTCGTAACTATGGCTACACCTTC. Translated: CASSPLGGRNYGYTF.

This clone was observed a few times. The chain carries TRBV24-1 and TRBJ1-1; D not certain. Germline lookup yields CDR1 KGHDR and CDR2 SFDVKD. The CDR3 loop spans 13 amino acids. The V gene lost 3 bases and the J gene lost 5 bases, with 9 bases spanning the gap. CDR3 in DNA: TGTGCCACCAGTGATGGTGGGCGGACTGAAGCTTTCTTT. Its protein product is CATSDGGRTEAFF.

V is TRBV7-2 and J is TRBJ2-6; 7 bases match TRBD2. The CDR3 consists of 17 residues. V was clipped by 8 bases and J by 0 bases; unmatched bases: 10. CDR1 and CDR2 from the germline V gene are SGHTA and FQGNSA. Here the CDR3 reads CASEHSGIISGANVLTF. CDR3 sequence (DNA): TGTGCCAGCGAACACAGCGGGATAATCTCTGGGGCCAACGTCCTGACTTTC.

The chain joins TRBV15 to TRBJ1-4, with unresolved D. V was pared by 0 bases and J by 3 bases, with 8 bases between. Germline CDR1 LNHNV, CDR2 YYDKDF (reference sequence). This CDR3 spans 15 amino acids. The CDR3 here is CATSRDGGANEKLFF. CDR3 in DNA: TGTGCCACCAGCAGAGATGGTGGGGCTAATGAAAAACTGTTTTTT.

The chain couples TRBV18 to TRBJ2-7, with a tentative D call TRBD1 (6 bases). Deletions cut 5 bases from V and 2 bases from J, with 13 bases between. Germline assignment: CDR1 KGHSH and CDR2 LQKENI. The CDR3 runs 14 residues. The CDR3 bases are TGTGCCAGCTCAGTCGATAAGGGGGCCTACGAGCAGTACTTC. This encodes CASSVDKGAYEQYF.

The rearrangement uses TRBV10-1 and TRBJ2-3, with 7 bases aligning to TRBD1. Germline V lookup: CDR1 WNHNN, CDR2 SYGVQD (reference sequence). This CDR3 is built from 14 residues. With 4 bases clipped from V and 4 bases from J, the junction kept 5 bases outside the gene matches. The CDR3 coding sequence is TGCGCCAGCAGTGGGGGCCAGGGGGCAGATACGCAGTATTTT. Amino acids: CASSGGQGADTQYF.

V usage is TRBV12-5 and J usage is TRBJ2-3; 7 nucleotides match TRBD1. V lost 3 bases to trimming and J lost 9 bases; unmatched junction nucleotides: 3. The CDR3 totals 12 residues. Germline lookup yields CDR1 LGHNT and CDR2 FRNRAP. The CDR3 nucleotides read TGTGCTAGTGGTTTACAACAGGGGACGCAGTATTTT. Translating it yields CASGLQQGTQYF.

The genes are TRBV11-3 and TRBJ2-1; D unresolved. Looked up from germline, CDR1 is SGHNT and CDR2 is YENEEA. The CDR3 runs to 16 residues. The V end lost 5 bases, the J end lost 5 bases, and 19 bases lay between the germline ends. This CDR3 is CASSKRTPSTDNEQFF. DNA of the CDR3: TGTGCCAGCAGCAAAAGGACCCCATCCACCGACAATGAGCAGTTCTTC. The entire variable domain, with the rest obtained from reference TRBV11-3 and TRBJ2-1, is as follows: EAGVVQSPRYKIIEKKQPVAFWCNPISGHNTLYWYLQNLGQGPELLIRYENEEAVDDSQLPKDRFSAERLKGVDSTLKIQPAELGDSAVYLCASSKRTPSTDNEQFFGPGTRLTVL.

The CDR3 here is CASSPQGAGETQYF. DNA of the CDR3: TGTGCCAGTAGCCCACAGGGGGCAGGAGAGACCCAGTACTTC. The chain uses TRBV19 and TRBJ2-5; 9 positions agree with TRBD1. From germline, CDR1 is LNHDA and CDR2 SQIVND (reference sequence). The CDR3 loop spans 14 amino acids. Trimming took 6 bases from V and 4 from J; bases not matched to a gene: 6.

Only a few counts were recorded for this clone. The V call is TRBV5-8, the J call TRBJ2-3; no definite D call. The CDR3 covers 12 residues. The V end was cut by 5 bases, the J end by 2 bases, with 6 bases between. Germline values: CDR1 SGHTS, CDR2 YDEGEE. The CDR3 DNA reads TGTGCCAGCAGACCATTCACAGATACGCAGTATTTT. This translates into CASRPFTDTQYF.

This sequence joins TRBV7-9 and TRBJ1-2; 8 bases map to TRBD1. Per germline, CDR1 SEHNR and CDR2 FQNEAQ (reference sequence). Unmatched junction bases numbered 11, after V lost 5 bases and J lost 6 bases. This CDR3 has 15 residues. The chain's CDR3 is CASSGSRGRVDGYTF. The CDR3 DNA is TGTGCCAGCAGCGGGAGCAGGGGGCGTGTGGATGGCTACACCTTC.

As regards this clone: Other nucleotide sequences in the sample specify the same CDR3. V is TRBV10-3 and J is TRBJ2-3, with 9 bases identical to TRBD2. The CDR3 has 14 residues. Trimming removed 5 bases from V and 6 bases from J; junction bases left unmatched: 6. Germline V gives CDR1 ENHRY, CDR2 SYGVKD. DNA for the CDR3: TGTGCCATCAGTTTAGCGGGAGATCCCGATACGCAGTATTTT. This codes for CAISLAGDPDTQYF.

This sequence joins TRBV7-2 and TRBJ2-7; 7 nucleotides align to TRBD1. The V and J ends lost 6 bases and 7 bases, in that order; junction bases with no gene match: 9. This CDR3 is built from 13 residues. The germline CDR1 and CDR2 sequences are SGHTA and FQGNSA. CDR3 protein: CASSRQGSGEQYF. The CDR3 DNA reads TGTGCCAGCAGTCGACAGGGTTCGGGTGAGCAGTACTTC.

The chain is built from TRBV11-2 and TRBJ2-2; 7 bases match TRBD2. V was pared by 6 bases and J by 4 bases, with 5 bases of the junction left unmatched. The CDR3 loop spans 14 amino acids. Germline V gives CDR1 SGHAT, CDR2 FQNNGV. This CDR3 reads CASRVTGGTGELFF. CDR3 sequence (DNA): TGTGCCAGCAGGGTGACGGGGGGCACCGGGGAGCTGTTTTTT.

The gene calls are TRBV28 and TRBJ2-1; TRBD2 matches 10 bases. Germline CDR1 is MDHEN and CDR2 is SYDVKM. This CDR3 comprises 17 residues. V was pared by 6 bases and J by 0 bases, with 8 bases of the junction left unmatched. This chain's CDR3 is CASRRTGLADSYNEQFF. The DNA of the CDR3 is TGTGCCAGCAGACGTACCGGACTAGCGGACTCCTACAATGAGCAGTTCTTC. Drawing the rest from reference TRBV28 and TRBJ2-1, the complete variable domain is DVKVTQSSRYLVKRTGEKVFLECVQDMDHENMFWYRQDPGLGLRLIYFSYDVKMKEKGDIPEGYSVSREKKERFSLILESASTNQTSMYLCASRRTGLADSYNEQFFGPGTRLTVL.

This clone came up a few times. This sequence joins TRBV14 and TRBJ2-7; 10 bases line up with TRBD2. Germline V lookup: CDR1 SGHDN, CDR2 FVKESK. The CDR3 sequence is 14 residues long. Trimming removed 4 bases from V and 4 bases from J; junction bases left unmatched: 4. This chain's CDR3 is CASSPGLAWYEQYF. CDR3 bases: TGTGCCAGCAGCCCGGGACTAGCGTGGTACGAGCAGTACTTC.

V and J are TRBV27 and TRBJ1-2; no reliable D call. Germline values: CDR1 MNHEY, CDR2 SMNVEV (reference sequence). Trimming took 6 bases from V and 8 from J, leaving 13 bases between them. This CDR3 has 12 amino acids. CDR3 nucleotide sequence: TGTGCCAGCAGCGGCCGGATGCGGGGCTACACCTTC. This gives the protein CASSGRMRGYTF.

The chain links TRBV18 to TRBJ1-5; perhaps TRBD1 as D (6 bases). This CDR3 is 16 amino acids long. V was shortened by 3 bases and J by 5 bases, with 17 bases between the two germline ends. CDR1 KGHSH and CDR2 LQKENI come from the germline V gene. CDR3 bases: TGTGCCAGCTCACCTACGGGGACACCGGGAGATCAGCCCCAGCATTTT. It yields the protein CASSPTGTPGDQPQHF.

J is TRBJ1-2 and V is TRBV3-1 (or the pseudogene TRBV3-2); 8 nucleotides agree with TRBD1. Trimming cost V 4 bases and J 7 bases; bases outside gene matches: 8. This CDR3 comprises 14 residues. Looked up from germline, CDR1 is LGHDT and CDR2 is YNNKEL (reference sequence). CDR3 DNA: TGTGCCAGCAGCCGTAGGACAGGGAACGGTGGCTACACCTTC. Its protein is CASSRRTGNGGYTF.

This clone has only one observation. The V call is TRBV5-6, the J call TRBJ1-1; D call uncertain. V lost 4 bases, J lost 5 bases, and 12 bases lay in between. Germline lookup yields CDR1 SGHDT and CDR2 YYEEEE. The CDR3 is 13 residues long. The CDR3 nucleotides are TGTGCCAGCAGCCTCGTGCGGGGAACTGAAGCTTTCTTT. It is translated as CASSLVRGTEAFF.

The genes are TRBV18 and TRBJ1-1; no definite D call. The V end was cut by 0 bases, the J end by 1 base, with 9 bases between. The length of the CDR3 is 15 residues. Germline assignment: CDR1 KGHSH and CDR2 LQKENI. In nucleotides, the CDR3 is TGTGCCAGCTCACCACCGGGTTTCGGGAACACTGAAGCTTTCTTT. Translated: CASSPPGFGNTEAFF.

This chain connects TRBV10-3 to TRBJ2-2; 9 nucleotides agree with TRBD1. The germline V gene encodes CDR1 ENHRY and CDR2 SYGVKD. The trim removed 5 bases at V and 1 base at J, leaving 8 bases unmatched. The CDR3 is 17 amino acids. The CDR3 here is CAISPRGQGLNTGELFF. For the CDR3, the DNA is TGTGCCATCAGTCCACGTGGACAGGGGTTGAACACCGGGGAGCTGTTTTTT.

The chain recombines TRBV28 with TRBJ2-7, with TRBD2 matching over 11 bases. This CDR3 spans 15 amino acids. Germline values: CDR1 MDHEN, CDR2 SYDVKM. The ends lost 6 bases at V and 5 bases at J; junction bases unmatched: 9. The CDR3 DNA reads TGTGCCAGCAGCCATACTAGCGGGAGTTACCACGAGCAGTACTTC. Protein sequence: CASSHTSGSYHEQYF.

In regard to this clone: A junction boundary mismatches the germline segment, possibly from a read error. The rearrangement uses TRBV28 and TRBJ2-7; 13 nucleotides match TRBD2. The CDR3 sequence is 17 residues long. Germline V CDR1 and CDR2: MDHEN, SYDVKM. For the CDR3, the DNA is TGTGCCAGCAGTCTATGGACTAGCGGGAGTGGCGTCGACGAGCAGTACTTC. The encoded protein is CASSLWTSGSGVDEQYF.

The V call is TRBV7-9, the J call TRBJ2-7; 8 bases map to TRBD1. With 5 bases clipped from V and 7 bases from J, the junction kept 10 bases outside the gene matches. The CDR3 loop spans 14 amino acids. CDR1 SEHNR and CDR2 FQNEAQ come from the germline V gene (reference sequence). CDR3 amino acids: CASSPTGQGEEQYF. Here the CDR3 DNA reads TGTGCCAGCAGCCCAACAGGACAGGGTGAGGAGCAGTACTTC.